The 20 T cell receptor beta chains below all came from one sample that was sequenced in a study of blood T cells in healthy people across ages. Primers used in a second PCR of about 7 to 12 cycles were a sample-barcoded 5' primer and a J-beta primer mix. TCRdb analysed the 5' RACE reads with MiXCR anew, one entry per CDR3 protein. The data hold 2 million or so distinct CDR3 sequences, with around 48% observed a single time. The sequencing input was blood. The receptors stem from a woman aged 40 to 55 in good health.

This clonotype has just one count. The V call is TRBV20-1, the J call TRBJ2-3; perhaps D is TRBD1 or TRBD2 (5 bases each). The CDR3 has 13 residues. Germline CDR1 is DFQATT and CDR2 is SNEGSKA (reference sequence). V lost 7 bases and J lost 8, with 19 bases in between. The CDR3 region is CSVSVTQRGTQYF. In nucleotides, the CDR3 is TGCAGTGTAAGCGTAACCCAGAGGGGTACGCAGTATTTT.

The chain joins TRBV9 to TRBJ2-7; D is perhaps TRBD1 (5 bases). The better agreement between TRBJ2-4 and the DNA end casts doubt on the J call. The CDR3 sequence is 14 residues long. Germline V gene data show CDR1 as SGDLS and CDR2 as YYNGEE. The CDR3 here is CASSVGGSQNIQYF. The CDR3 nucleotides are TGTGCCAGCAGCGTAGGGGGCAGCCAAAACATTCAGTACTTC.

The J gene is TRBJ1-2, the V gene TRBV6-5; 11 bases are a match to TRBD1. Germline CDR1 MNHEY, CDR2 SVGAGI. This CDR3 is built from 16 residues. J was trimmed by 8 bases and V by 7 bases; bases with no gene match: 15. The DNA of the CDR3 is TGTGCCAGCAATTCCATCGGACAGGGGGCGTTGGGAGGCTACACCTTC. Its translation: CASNSIGQGALGGYTF.

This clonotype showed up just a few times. The chain's CDR3 is CASSDSPSSSDEQFF. The CDR3 bases are TGTGCCAGCAGTGACTCCCCTTCTAGTTCCGATGAGCAGTTCTTC. The chain uses TRBV6-4 and TRBJ2-1; D is undetermined. The CDR3 runs 15 residues. The V gene lost 0 bases and the J gene lost 8 bases, with 14 bases spanning the gap. Germline CDR1 and CDR2: MRHNA and SNTAGT.

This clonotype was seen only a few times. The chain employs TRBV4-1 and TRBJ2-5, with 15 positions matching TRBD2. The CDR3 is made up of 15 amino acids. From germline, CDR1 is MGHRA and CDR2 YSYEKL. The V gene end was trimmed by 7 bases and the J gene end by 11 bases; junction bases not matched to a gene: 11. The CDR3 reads CASTWGTSGGTEQYF. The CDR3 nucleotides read TGCGCCAGCACCTGGGGGACTAGCGGGGGGACTGAGCAGTACTTC.

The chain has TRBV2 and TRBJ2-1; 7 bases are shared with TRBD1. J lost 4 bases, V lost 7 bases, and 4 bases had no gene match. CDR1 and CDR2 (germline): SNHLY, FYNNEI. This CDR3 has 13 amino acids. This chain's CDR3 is CASTGTEYNEQFF. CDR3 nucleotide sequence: TGTGCCAGCACCGGGACAGAGTACAATGAGCAGTTCTTC.

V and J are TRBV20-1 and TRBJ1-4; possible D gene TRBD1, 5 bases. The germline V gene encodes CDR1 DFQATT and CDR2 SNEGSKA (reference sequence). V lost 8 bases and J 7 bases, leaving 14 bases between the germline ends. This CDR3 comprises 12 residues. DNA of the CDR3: TGCAGTACTGGGGGGTTAGGTGAAAAACTGTTTTTT. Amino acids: CSTGGLGEKLFF.

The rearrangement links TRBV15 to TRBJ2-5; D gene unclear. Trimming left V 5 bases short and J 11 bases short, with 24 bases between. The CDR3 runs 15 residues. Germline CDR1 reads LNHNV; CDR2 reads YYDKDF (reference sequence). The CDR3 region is CATSSYSLGLNEQYF. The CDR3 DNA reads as TGTGCCACCAGCTCCTACTCCTTGGGTCTCAATGAGCAGTACTTC. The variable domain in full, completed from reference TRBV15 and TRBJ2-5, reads DAMVIQNPRYQVTQFGKPVTLSCSQTLNHNVMYWYQQKSSQAPKLLFHYYDKDFNNEADTPDNFQSRRPNTSFCFLDIRSPGLGDTAMYLCATSSYSLGLNEQYFGPGTRLLVL.

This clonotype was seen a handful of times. The CDR3 sequence is CSARVGARETQYF. The CDR3 DNA reads TGCAGTGCTAGAGTGGGGGCGCGGGAGACCCAGTACTTC. This chain links TRBV20-1 with TRBJ2-5, with a possible D match to TRBD1 (6 bases). Germline CDR1 reads DFQATT; CDR2 reads SNEGSKA (reference sequence). The CDR3 loop spans 13 amino acids. V gave up 1 base and J gave up 5 bases, with 11 bases separating them.

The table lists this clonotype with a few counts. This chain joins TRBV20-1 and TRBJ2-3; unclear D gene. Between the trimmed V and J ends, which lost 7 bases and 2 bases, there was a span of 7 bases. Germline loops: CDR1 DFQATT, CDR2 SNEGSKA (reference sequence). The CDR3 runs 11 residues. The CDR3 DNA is TGCAGTGGCGTATTCACAGATACGCAGTATTTT. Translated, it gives CSGVFTDTQYF.

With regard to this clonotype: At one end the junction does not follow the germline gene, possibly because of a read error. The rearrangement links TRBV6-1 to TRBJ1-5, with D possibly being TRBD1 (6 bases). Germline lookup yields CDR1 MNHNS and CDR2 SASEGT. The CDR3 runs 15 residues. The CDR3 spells CASGEARDTNQPQHF. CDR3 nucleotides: TGTGCCAGCGGTGAAGCACGGGACACCAATCAGCCCCAGCATTTT.

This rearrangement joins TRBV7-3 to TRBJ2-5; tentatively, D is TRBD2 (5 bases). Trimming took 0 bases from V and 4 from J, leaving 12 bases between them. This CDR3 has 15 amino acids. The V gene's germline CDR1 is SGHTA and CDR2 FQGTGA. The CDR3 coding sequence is TGTGCCAGCAGCTTAACGCCCTTGGGAGCAGAGACCCAGTACTTC. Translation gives CASSLTPLGAETQYF. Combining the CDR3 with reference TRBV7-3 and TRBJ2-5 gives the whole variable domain GAGVSQTPSNKVTEKGKYVELRCDPISGHTALYWYRQSLGQGPEFLIYFQGTGAADDSGLPNDRFFAVRPEGSVSTLKIQRTERGDSAVYLCASSLTPLGAETQYFGPGTRLLVL.

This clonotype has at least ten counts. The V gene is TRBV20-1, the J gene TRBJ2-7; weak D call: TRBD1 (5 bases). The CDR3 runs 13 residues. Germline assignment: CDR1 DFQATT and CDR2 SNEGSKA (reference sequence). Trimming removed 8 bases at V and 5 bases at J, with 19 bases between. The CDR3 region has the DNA TGCAGTACGACCGTGTCGTGGGGCCACGAGCAGTACTTC. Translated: CSTTVSWGHEQYF.

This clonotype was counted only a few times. The CDR3 DNA reads TGTGCCATCAGCCTCAACTACGAGCAGTACTTC. Residues: CAISLNYEQYF. The V gene is TRBV10-3, the J gene TRBJ2-7, with no clear D. Germline-derived CDR1 and CDR2 are ENHRY and SYGVKD. Trimming left V 6 bases short and J 3 bases short, with 6 bases between. CDR3 length: 11 residues.

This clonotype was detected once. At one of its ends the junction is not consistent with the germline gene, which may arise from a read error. CDR3: CASSIGTGTQYF. The CDR3 bases are TGTGCCAGCAGCATAGGAACAGGTACGCAGTATTTT. V is TRBV9 and J is TRBJ2-3, with D possibly matching TRBD1 (5 bases). In germline, CDR1 is SGDLS, CDR2 YYNGEE. The CDR3 loop spans 12 amino acids.

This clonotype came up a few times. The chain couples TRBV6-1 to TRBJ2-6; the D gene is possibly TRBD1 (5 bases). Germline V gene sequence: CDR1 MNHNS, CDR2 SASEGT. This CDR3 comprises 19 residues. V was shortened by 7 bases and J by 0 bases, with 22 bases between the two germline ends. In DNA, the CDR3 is TGTGCCAGCACCACGGCAGGGTATAAACCCAACTCTGGGGCCAACGTCCTGACTTTC. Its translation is CASTTAGYKPNSGANVLTF.

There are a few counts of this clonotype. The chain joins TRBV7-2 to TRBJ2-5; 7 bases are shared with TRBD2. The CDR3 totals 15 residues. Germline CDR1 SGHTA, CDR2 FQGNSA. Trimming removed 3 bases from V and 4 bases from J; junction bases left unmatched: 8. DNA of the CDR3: TGTGCCAGCAGCTTTGGGGCGGGGAGGGGAGAGACCCAGTACTTC. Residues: CASSFGAGRGETQYF.

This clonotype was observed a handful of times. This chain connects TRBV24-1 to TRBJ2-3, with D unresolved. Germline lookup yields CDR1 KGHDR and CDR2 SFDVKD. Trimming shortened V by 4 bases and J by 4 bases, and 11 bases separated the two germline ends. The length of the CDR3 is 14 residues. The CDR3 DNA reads TGTGCCACCAGTGACACAAGATTCGCAGATACGCAGTATTTT. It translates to CATSDTRFADTQYF.

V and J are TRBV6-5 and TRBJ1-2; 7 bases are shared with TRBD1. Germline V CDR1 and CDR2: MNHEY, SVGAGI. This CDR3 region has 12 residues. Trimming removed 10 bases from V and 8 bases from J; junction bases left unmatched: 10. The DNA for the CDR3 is TGTGCCAATTGGGACAGTGAATGCGGCTACACCTTC. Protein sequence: CANWDSECGYTF.

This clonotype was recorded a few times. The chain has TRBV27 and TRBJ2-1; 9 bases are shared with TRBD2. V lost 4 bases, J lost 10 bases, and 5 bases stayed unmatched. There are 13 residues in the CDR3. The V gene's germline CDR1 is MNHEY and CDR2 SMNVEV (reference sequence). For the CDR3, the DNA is TGTGCCAGCAGTTGGGCTAGCGGGGCGGAGCAGTTCTTC. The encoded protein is CASSWASGAEQFF.